This T cell receptor (beta chain) was profiled in a study of CD8 T cells in ankylosing spondylitis. This clonotype was observed a few times. TCRdb ran MiXCR on the 5' RACE reads and lists one entry per CDR3 protein. This sample yields hundreds of thousands of distinct CDR3 sequences, of which 20% to 25% are seen a single time; 13% belongs to the top ten. Trimming shortened V by 0 bases and J by 4 bases, and 10 bases separated the two germline ends. Germline lookup yields CDR1 SGHAT and CDR2 FQNNGV. The CDR3 extends over 14 amino acids. Input material: blood, either unsorted or a sorted T cell fraction (not recorded which). This clonotype was sampled from a male donor with ankylosing spondylitis or in good health (not recorded which). J is TRBJ2-7 and V is TRBV11-2, with D unclear. CDR3 DNA sequence: TGTGCCAGCAGCTTAGATCCCACTTTTTACGAGCAGTACTTC. It is translated as CASSLDPTFYEQYF.